This TCR beta chain was documented in a study of blood T cell repertoires in COVID-19. About the study: Some COVID-19 samples were acute and others convalescent; all came from the United States, Italy and Spain. In each case, the material was cDNA or gDNA derived from T cells, B-cell-depleted T cells, or PBMCs.

Authors' processing steps: Amplification of reference gene primers was used by the study to estimate nucleated cell counts. Generated by immunoSEQ multiplex PCR, the TCRdb table keeps only in-frame clones and is missing some. The V and J calls and clone size come from that table; D and trimming were worked out from the DNA. The sample consists of some 320,000 clones, about 91% of them appearing once. The CDR3 spans 13 residues. Germline V CDR1 and CDR2: MNHEY, SVGAGI. The V and J ends lost 6 bases and 2 bases respectively, with 8 bases between them. The chain links TRBV6-5 to TRBJ1-3; D is perhaps TRBD1 (5 bases). The TCR sequence derives from a woman in her twenties or thirties who had recovered from COVID-19. The sample taken for sequencing was peripheral blood. The CDR3: CASSRVTGNTIYF. In DNA form, the CDR3 reads TGTGCCAGCAGCAGGGTAACTGGAAACACCATATATTTT.